This TCR beta chain comes out of a study of cytomegalovirus exposure and HLA in healthy donors. Findings of the study overall: Specificity for CMV antigens was confirmed in vitro for a few of the CMV-associated chains.

Concerning this clone itself: Its specificity is unknown.

CDR1 is MDHEN and CDR2 is SYDVKM in the germline V gene. V was clipped by 2 bases and J by 5 bases, with 25 bases between them. The CDR3 runs to 19 residues. TCRdb's table, derived via immunoSEQ multiplex PCR, lists solely in-frame clones and lacks some. The sample contains about 110,000 clones, roughly 90% of which appear only once. The TCR originated in a woman between 18 and 30 years old in good health and CMV-seronegative. Sequencing was performed on PBMCs. V and J are TRBV28 and TRBJ2-1; weak D call: TRBD2 (6 bases). CDR3 region: CASSLGRVQDNPGDNEQFF. CDR3 bases: TGTGCCAGCAGTTTAGGACGGGTACAGGACAACCCGGGGGACAATGAGCAGTTCTTC.